The 3 T cell receptor beta chains below were found in one sample sequenced in a study of CD8+CD57+ T cells in acquired aplastic anemia. Profiling of TCR beta VDJ combinations and CDR3 sequences used genomic DNA as template. Via MiXCR, TCRdb re-called the reads, giving one row per CDR3 protein. Found here are 160,000 or so distinct CDR3 sequences, roughly half of them singletons; the top ten hold about 2.9%. All sequencing subjects had displayed CD8+CD57+ cell expansion on flow cytometry. Sequenced material: sorted CD4+, CD8+, or CD8+CD57+ T cells (not recorded which) from PBMCs. These receptors were obtained from a human donor with aplastic anemia.

The CDR3 reads CAIRGASSYEQYV. The CDR3 DNA reads as TGCGCCATCAGGGGGGCGAGCTCCTACGAGCAGTACGTC. V gene TRBV10-3 combines with J gene TRBJ2-7; D is possibly TRBD1 (7 bases). CDR1 ENHRY and CDR2 SYGVKD come from the germline V gene. CDR3 length: 13 residues.

There are many counts of this clonotype. V is TRBV6-1 and J is TRBJ2-3; D may be TRBD1 (6 bases). The CDR3 extends over 16 amino acids. V was trimmed by 6 bases and J by 0 bases, leaving 16 bases between them. Germline CDR1 reads MNHNS; CDR2 reads SASEGT. CDR3 coding DNA: TGTGCCAGCAGCCAAGACAGGCCAGCTAGCACAGATACGCAGTATTTT. The encoded protein is CASSQDRPASTDTQYF.

The rearrangement links TRBV24-1 to TRBJ1-3; D is possibly TRBD1 (6 bases). The CDR3 totals 14 residues. The ends were cut back, 2 bases at V and 11 bases at J, with 15 bases in the middle. The germline V gene encodes CDR1 KGHDR and CDR2 SFDVKD. As DNA, the CDR3 is TGTGCCACCAGTGATTCTCTACAGGGTGGCGCCATATATTTT. This translates into CATSDSLQGGAIYF.